This record concerns one T cell receptor (beta chain) sequence. Germline values: CDR1 LGHDT, CDR2 YNNKEL (reference sequence). Trimming cost V 2 bases and J 4 bases, with 5 bases left between them. This CDR3 comprises 12 residues. This entry is derived from a study of blood T cell repertoires in COVID-19. Study-wide background: Acute and convalescent COVID-19 specimens originated in the United States, Italy and Spain. Sources were T cells, B-cell-depleted T cells, or PBMCs; the material itself was cDNA or gDNA.

Per the authors' pipeline: How many nucleated cells were present was estimated from reference gene primer amplification. Repertoires were generated with immunoSEQ multiplex PCR, while TCRdb's copy carries only in-frame clones and drops some. Clone size and V and J calls were adopted from that table, with D and trimming inferred from the DNA. The sample has roughly 60,000 clones; about four fifths are singletons. The chain joins TRBV3-1 (or the pseudogene TRBV3-2) to TRBJ2-5, with no clear D. The sequence came from a human donor in a cohort sampled during active COVID-19. The sequencing input was peripheral blood. In DNA, the CDR3 is TGTGCCAGCAGCCAAATCGGAGAGACCCAGTACTTC. It translates to CASSQIGETQYF.